A single sample gave rise to the 6 T cell receptor beta chains below, sequenced in a study of CD8+ T cells in alopecia areata. Treatment of the sample: oral pan-JAK inhibitor, 5-10 mg twice daily. TCR sequencing used cDNA made by reverse transcription of extracted RNA. Profiled with immunoSEQ multiplex PCR; TCRdb holds only in-frame clones, not every one. The table records about 120,000 clones, 53% of them present only once. Sequencing was performed on CD4+ T cells sorted from blood, taken at week 4, from a patient treated with tofacitinib. The receptors shown here come from a human donor with alopecia areata.

This clone occurred a few times. The V gene is TRBV30, the J gene TRBJ1-1, with D possibly TRBD1 on 5 matching bases. V was shortened by 2 bases and J by 0 bases, with 10 bases between the two germline ends. CDR3 length: 14 residues. Germline V lookup: CDR1 GTSNPN, CDR2 SVGIG (reference sequence). The CDR3 loop is CAWSYRGLNTEAFF. In nucleotides, the CDR3 is TGTGCCTGGAGTTATAGGGGACTGAACACTGAAGCTTTCTTT.

V and J are TRBV27 and TRBJ2-6, with 7 bases that match TRBD1. Looked up from germline, CDR1 is MNHEY and CDR2 is SMNVEV (reference sequence). V gave up 4 bases and J gave up 2 bases; unmatched junction bases: 5. The CDR3 is 16 amino acids. The CDR3 is CASSWDSSPGANVLTF. For the CDR3, the DNA is TGTGCCAGCAGTTGGGACAGTTCCCCTGGGGCCAACGTCCTGACTTTC.

A single count supports this clone. The rearrangement joins TRBV9 to TRBJ2-7; D is unresolved. CDR3 size: 14 residues. From germline, CDR1 is SGDLS and CDR2 YYNGEE. The ends were cut back, 3 bases at V and 4 bases at J, with 14 bases in the middle. The CDR3 coding sequence is TGTGCCAGCAGCGCGGAAGGATCCATATACGAGCAGTACTTC. Translation: CASSAEGSIYEQYF.

The chain combines TRBV4-1 with TRBJ2-3, with unresolved D. Germline assignment: CDR1 MGHRA and CDR2 YSYEKL. V gave up 2 bases and J gave up 3 bases, with 18 bases separating them. This CDR3 is 17 amino acids long. The CDR3 region is CASSQMRRQRQTDTQYF. CDR3 nucleotide sequence: TGCGCCAGCAGCCAAATGAGGCGGCAGAGACAAACAGATACGCAGTATTTT.

Concerning this clone itself: A single base separates this from a much larger clone, so it may be a read error. The chain uses TRBV25-1 and TRBJ2-6; no firm D call. Germline loops: CDR1 MGHDK, CDR2 SYGVNS. Trimming took 3 bases from V and 0 from J, leaving 3 bases between them. There are 14 residues in the CDR3. The CDR3 DNA follows: TGTGCCAGCAGTGACAGCTCTGGGGCCAACGTCCTGACTTTC. Residues: CASSDSSGANVLTF.

The chain carries TRBV29-1 and TRBJ1-2; no clear D gene. V lost 4 bases and J lost 3, with 9 bases in between. Germline V gene lookup returns CDR1 SQVTM and CDR2 ANQGSEA. The CDR3 sequence is 12 residues long. The CDR3 is CSVVLVDYGYTF. In nucleotides, the CDR3 is TGCAGCGTTGTTCTGGTTGACTATGGCTACACCTTC.